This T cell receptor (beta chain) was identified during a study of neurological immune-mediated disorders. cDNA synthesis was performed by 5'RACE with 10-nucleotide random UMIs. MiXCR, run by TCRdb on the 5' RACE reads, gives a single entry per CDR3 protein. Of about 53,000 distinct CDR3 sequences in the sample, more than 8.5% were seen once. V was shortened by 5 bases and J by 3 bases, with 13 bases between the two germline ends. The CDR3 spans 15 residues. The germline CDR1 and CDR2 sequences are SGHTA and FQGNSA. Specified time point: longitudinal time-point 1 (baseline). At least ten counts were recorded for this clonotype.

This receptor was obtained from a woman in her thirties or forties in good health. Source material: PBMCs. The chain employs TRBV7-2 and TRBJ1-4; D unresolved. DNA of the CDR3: TGTGCCAGCAGCCCCAACCCTGGGGCTAATGAAAAACTGTTTTTT. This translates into CASSPNPGANEKLFF.